This passage covers 28 T cell receptor beta chains from one sample sequenced in a study of blood T cells in healthy people across ages. For the second PCR, which ran for about 7 to 11 cycles, a sample-barcoded 5' primer and a J-beta primer mix were used. Using its own MiXCR run on the 5' RACE reads, TCRdb lists one record per CDR3 protein. Here the sample spans under 1 million distinct CDR3 sequences, 40% to 50% being singletons. The sample consisted of blood. These TCRs come from a man in his sixties in good health.

CDR3 in DNA: TGCGCCAGCAGTGATACCAGGACAGATACGCAGTATTTT. This gives the protein CASSDTRTDTQYF. The chain uses TRBV10-1 and TRBJ2-3; D not certain. V lost 3 bases and J 3 bases, leaving 7 bases between the germline ends. The CDR3 is made up of 13 amino acids. Germline assignment: CDR1 WNHNN and CDR2 SYGVQD (reference sequence).

For this clonotype: A much bigger clone sits one base away, suggesting this may be a read error. The CDR3 region is CATSREGEYNEQFF. In DNA, the CDR3 is TGTGCCACCAGCAGAGAGGGGGAGTACAATGAGCAGTTCTTC. The gene calls are TRBV15 and TRBJ2-1, with D possibly called TRBD1 or TRBD2 (5 bases each). Germline CDR1 is LNHNV and CDR2 is YYDKDF (reference sequence). This CDR3 is 14 amino acids long. V was pared by 0 bases and J by 4 bases, with 7 bases between.

The rearrangement links TRBV28 to TRBJ2-4; a possible D gene is TRBD1 (7 bases). Germline lookup yields CDR1 MDHEN and CDR2 SYDVKM. The CDR3 loop spans 16 amino acids. The germline V and J ends were trimmed by 5 bases and 15 bases, with 29 bases remaining between them. The CDR3 DNA sequence: TGTGCCAGCAGTCCTTCCGGCAAGGGGGCGGACTACGAGCGGTACTTC. Its translation is CASSPSGKGADYERYF.

This chain links TRBV29-1 with TRBJ2-2; D tentatively reads TRBD1 or TRBD2 (5 bases each). Germline V gene sequence: CDR1 SQVTM, CDR2 ANQGSEA. Trimming took 7 bases from V and 3 from J, leaving 12 bases between them. This CDR3 has 13 amino acids. DNA for the CDR3: TGCAGCGCCAGGCGAGGGGACACCGGGGAGCTGTTTTTT. This gives the protein CSARRGDTGELFF.

This chain joins TRBV7-9 and TRBJ2-1; 7 nucleotides align to TRBD2. Gene TRBJ2-7 matches the end of the DNA better, so the J call may be wrong. The CDR3 length is 15 residues. Germline V gene data show CDR1 as SEHNR and CDR2 as FQNEAQ (reference sequence). This chain's CDR3 is CASSPAASGVNEQYF. The CDR3 DNA follows: TGTGCCAGCAGCCCGGCGGCTAGCGGAGTCAATGAGCAGTACTTC.

The gene calls are TRBV20-1 and TRBJ1-3; tentative D call: TRBD1 (5 bases). The germline CDR1 and CDR2 sequences are DFQATT and SNEGSKA (reference sequence). This CDR3 comprises 13 residues. V lost 3 bases and J lost 4, with 10 bases in between. The CDR3, as DNA: TGCAGTGCTAGGTGGGACGGGGGAAACACCATATATTTT. Its protein is CSARWDGGNTIYF.

Turning to this clonotype: A much larger clone differs from this one at a single base, so this may be a read error. The V and J genes are TRBV7-2 and TRBJ2-3, with D unclear. Trimming cost V 7 bases and J 3 bases, with 5 bases left between them. The length of the CDR3 is 11 residues. Germline CDR1 and CDR2: SGHTA and FQGNSA. As DNA, the CDR3 is TGTGCCAGCACTCAAACAGATACGCAGTATTTT. Its translation: CASTQTDTQYF.

This clonotype was recorded only once. V usage is TRBV7-9 and J usage is TRBJ1-2; 11 bases are a match to TRBD1. From germline, CDR1 is SEHNR and CDR2 FQNEAQ (reference sequence). This CDR3 comprises 17 residues. J was trimmed by 5 bases and V by 5 bases; bases with no gene match: 13. This CDR3 is CASSTPGGQGVEYGYTF. The CDR3 nucleotides are TGTGCCAGCAGCACCCCGGGGGGACAGGGGGTGGAGTATGGCTACACCTTC.

A few counts support this clonotype. The gene calls are TRBV6-1 and TRBJ2-4; TRBD1 might be the D (5 bases). V dropped 4 bases and J dropped 1 base, with 8 bases sitting between them. The V gene's germline CDR1 is MNHNS and CDR2 SASEGT. The CDR3 has 14 amino acids. CDR3 sequence: CASSVRAAKNIQYF. The CDR3 region has the DNA TGTGCCAGCAGTGTCAGGGCGGCCAAAAACATTCAGTACTTC.

This clonotype appeared a few times. The V gene is TRBV2, the J gene TRBJ1-2; the D is unclear. Germline CDR1 is SNHLY and CDR2 is FYNNEI. The CDR3 sequence is 13 residues long. V lost 4 bases and J 5 bases, leaving 11 bases between the germline ends. The CDR3 sequence: CASSAGPQYGYTF. For the CDR3, the DNA is TGTGCCAGCAGTGCCGGGCCGCAATATGGCTACACCTTC.

V and J are TRBV6-2 or TRBV6-3 and TRBJ2-2; the D is unclear. The CDR3 spans 13 residues. Trimming shortened V by 6 bases and J by 4 bases, and 9 bases separated the two germline ends. Germline V gene sequence: CDR1 MNHEY, CDR2 SVGEGT. The CDR3 nucleotides read TGTGCCAGCAGGACGACAAGCACCGGGGAGCTGTTTTTT. Translated: CASRTTSTGELFF.

The CDR3 sequence: CASSLKGSEAFF. DNA for the CDR3: TGTGCCAGCAGCTTAAAGGGATCTGAAGCTTTCTTT. The rearrangement joins TRBV7-2 to TRBJ1-1; D gene unclear. The CDR3 is made up of 12 amino acids. Germline V gene lookup returns CDR1 SGHTA and CDR2 FQGNSA. With 2 bases removed from V and 6 bases from J, the gap between germline ends came to 7 bases.

As concerns this clonotype: This may be a read error: a much more frequent sequence differs by one nucleotide. The CDR3 protein is CSVISGVDRYF. Written as DNA, the CDR3 is TGCAGCGTCATATCTGGGGTTGACCGGTACTTC. The gene calls are TRBV29-1 and TRBJ2-5; D is unclear. V lost 6 bases and J lost 13, with 18 bases in between. The CDR3 totals 11 residues. The V gene's germline CDR1 is SQVTM and CDR2 ANQGSEA. The whole variable domain, remainder taken from reference TRBV29-1 and TRBJ2-5, is SAVISQKPSRDICQRGTSLTIQCQVDSQVTMMFWYRQQPGQSLTLIATANQGSEATYESGFVIDKFPISRPNLTFSTLTVSNMSPEDSSIYLCSVISGVDRYFGPGTRLLVL.

The V gene is TRBV30, the J gene TRBJ2-3; possible D gene TRBD2, 5 bases. The CDR3 totals 15 residues. The V end lost 3 bases, the J end lost 9 bases, and 22 bases lay between the germline ends. Germline values: CDR1 GTSNPN, CDR2 SVGIG (reference sequence). The CDR3 bases are TGTGCCTGGAGCTTATCCCAGACTAAACTTGGGACGCAGTATTTT. Its translation: CAWSLSQTKLGTQYF.

V gene TRBV3-1 combines with J gene TRBJ2-5, with 7 nucleotides matching TRBD1. With V trimmed by 0 bases and J by 4 bases, 8 bases remained unmatched. From germline, CDR1 is LGHDT and CDR2 YNNKEL (reference sequence). The CDR3 extends over 16 amino acids. The CDR3 loop reads CASSQDSGTAIETQYF. CDR3 nucleotides: TGTGCCAGCAGCCAAGACTCCGGGACAGCCATAGAGACCCAGTACTTC.

The rearrangement links TRBV25-1 to TRBJ2-5; TRBD1 is a possible D gene (5 bases). The CDR3 spans 14 residues. Looked up from germline, CDR1 is MGHDK and CDR2 is SYGVNS. Deletions cut 0 bases from V and 2 bases from J, with 7 bases between. Here the CDR3 DNA reads TGTGCCAGCAGTGAATACAGGGCTCAAGAGACCCAGTACTTC. Encoded protein: CASSEYRAQETQYF.

V and J are TRBV11-2 and TRBJ2-7; 9 bases match TRBD2. Germline assignment: CDR1 SGHAT and CDR2 FQNNGV. The V segment lost 7 bases and the J segment 4 bases; nucleotides outside the gene matches: 11. The CDR3 totals 15 residues. CDR3 nucleotides: TGTGCCAGCACCCTGGGGGCTAGCGGGGTTTACGAGCAGTACTTC. Encoded protein: CASTLGASGVYEQYF.

The V and J genes are TRBV20-1 and TRBJ2-1, with D perhaps matching TRBD1 (5 bases). V was trimmed by 0 bases and J by 9 bases, leaving 24 bases between them. Germline V gene lookup returns CDR1 DFQATT and CDR2 SNEGSKA (reference sequence). The CDR3 has 17 amino acids. For the CDR3, the DNA is TGCAGTGCTAGAGATCGCGCCCGCGTCAGGGCTGCTAGTGAGCAGTTCTTC. Translation: CSARDRARVRAASEQFF.

The V and J genes are TRBV29-1 and TRBJ2-7; 7 bases are a match to TRBD1. Per germline, CDR1 SQVTM and CDR2 ANQGSEA. V trimming: 5 bases; J trimming: 4 bases; junction bases outside the gene matches: 5. The length of the CDR3 is 12 residues. CDR3 amino acids: CSVRQGVYEQYF. CDR3 DNA: TGCAGCGTTCGTCAGGGGGTATACGAGCAGTACTTC.

The chain recombines TRBV7-2 with TRBJ2-5, with D tentatively TRBD1 (5 bases). The DNA end lines up better with TRBJ2-7; the J call may be wrong. The CDR3 length is 12 residues. The germline V gene encodes CDR1 SGHTA and CDR2 FQGNSA. The CDR3 bases are TGTGCCAGCAGCTCGACAGTTCTCGAGCAGTACTTC. This gives the protein CASSSTVLEQYF.

This clonotype was counted at least ten times. The chain is built from TRBV27 and TRBJ1-6; possible D gene TRBD1, 6 bases. Germline CDR1 reads MNHEY; CDR2 reads SMNVEV (reference sequence). Trimming took off 11 bases at V and 6 bases at J, with 14 bases between the two ends. This CDR3 has 13 amino acids. The CDR3 DNA is TGTGCCGCGGCAACAGGGTTTAATTCACCCCTCCACTTT. Its translation: CAAATGFNSPLHF.

This clonotype was found a few times. The chain employs TRBV9 and TRBJ2-1, with D possibly TRBD1 on 6 matching bases. V was clipped by 3 bases and J by 9 bases, with 13 bases between them. CDR1 is SGDLS, CDR2 YYNGEE, per germline. There are 13 residues in the CDR3. In DNA form, the CDR3 reads TGTGCCAGCAGCGGAGTCCGAGGGGGTGAGCAGTTCTTC. Translation: CASSGVRGGEQFF.

The chain links TRBV9 to TRBJ2-3, with a tentative D call TRBD2 (6 bases). There are 15 residues in the CDR3. Germline V lookup: CDR1 SGDLS, CDR2 YYNGEE. Trimming took off 5 bases at V and 2 bases at J, with 15 bases between the two ends. Here the CDR3 DNA reads TGTGCCAGCAGTCCTACTAGCCTAACCACAGATACGCAGTATTTT. As protein: CASSPTSLTTDTQYF.

This clonotype was counted many times. The V and J genes are TRBV25-1 and TRBJ1-4, with a possible D match to TRBD1 (5 bases). The CDR3 spans 11 residues. Germline CDR1 is MGHDK and CDR2 is SYGVNS. Between the trimmed V and J ends, which lost 6 bases and 10 bases, there was a span of 9 bases. CDR3 DNA: TGTGCCAGCAGCGAGAGGGGAAAACTGTTTTTT. Protein: CASSERGKLFF. The whole variable domain, filled in from reference TRBV25-1 and TRBJ1-4, reads EADIYQTPRYLVIGTGKKITLECSQTMGHDKMYWYQQDPGMELHLIHYSYGVNSTEKGDLSSESTVSRIRTEHFPLTLESARPSHTSQYLCASSERGKLFFGSGTQLSVL.

The chain has TRBV7-9 and TRBJ2-7; D is perhaps TRBD1 (5 bases). Between the trimmed V and J ends, which lost 5 bases and 1 base, there was a span of 15 bases. Germline CDR1 SEHNR, CDR2 FQNEAQ (reference sequence). CDR3 length: 15 amino acids. CDR3 sequence (DNA): TGTGCCAGCAGCGCCGCCGCAGGGTTTTCCTACGAGCAGTACTTC. Translating gives CASSAAAGFSYEQYF.

This chain joins TRBV30 and TRBJ2-5; D is ambiguous. CDR1 GTSNPN and CDR2 SVGIG come from the germline V gene (reference sequence). The V end lost 4 bases, the J end lost 11 bases, and 14 bases lay between the germline ends. This CDR3 is built from 11 residues. The CDR3 region has the DNA TGTGCCTGGACCTTGGTGAAGGAGCAGTACTTC. Translated, it gives CAWTLVKEQYF.

The chain uses TRBV6-5 and TRBJ1-5; D is ambiguous. Trimming pared 0 bases from V and 5 bases from J, leaving 11 bases between. The CDR3 covers 15 residues. CDR1 is MNHEY, CDR2 SVGAGI, per germline. The CDR3 region is CASSYSDGRDQPQHF. CDR3 DNA: TGTGCCAGCAGTTACTCGGACGGACGAGATCAGCCCCAGCATTTT.

The J gene is TRBJ2-5, the V gene TRBV7-2; TRBD2 matches at 9 bases. V lost 4 bases to trimming and J lost 11 bases; unmatched junction nucleotides: 14. This CDR3 contains 15 residues. Germline-derived CDR1 and CDR2 are SGHTA and FQGNSA. CDR3: CASSSASGVYNEQYF. The CDR3 DNA reads TGTGCCAGCAGCTCCGCTAGCGGGGTTTACAATGAGCAGTACTTC.